This TCR beta chain stems from a study of OX40 agonist ivuxolimab in advanced cancers. On the study more broadly: Patients received intravenous ivuxolimab every 2 weeks at 0.01 to 10 mg/kg.

TCRdb's copy holds only in-frame clones and misses some; the assay was immunoSEQ multiplex PCR. The table includes approximately 49,000 clones, 84% detected once. The receptor was derived from an adult with an advanced solid tumor such as melanoma, head and neck, liver or kidney cancer. Source: CD4+ or CD8+ T cells sorted from blood, taken in a trial of the OX40 agonist ivuxolimab.

The DNA of the CDR3 is TGTGCCAGCAGCGAAATTGGGCAGTATAATTCACCCCTCCACTTT. It translates to CASSEIGQYNSPLHF. The chain joins TRBV9 to TRBJ1-6; D remains unclear. The CDR3 extends over 15 amino acids. Trimming left V 3 bases short and J 4 bases short, with 11 bases between. Germline assignment: CDR1 SGDLS and CDR2 YYNGEE.